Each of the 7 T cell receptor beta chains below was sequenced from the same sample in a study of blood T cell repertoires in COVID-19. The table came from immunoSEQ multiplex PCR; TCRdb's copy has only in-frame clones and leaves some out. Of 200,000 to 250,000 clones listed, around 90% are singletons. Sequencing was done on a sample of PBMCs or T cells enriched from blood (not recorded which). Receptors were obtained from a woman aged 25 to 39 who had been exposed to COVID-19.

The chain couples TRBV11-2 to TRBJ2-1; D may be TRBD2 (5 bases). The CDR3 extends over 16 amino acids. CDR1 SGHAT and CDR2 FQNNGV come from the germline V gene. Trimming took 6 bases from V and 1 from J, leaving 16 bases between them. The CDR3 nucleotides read TGTGCCAGCAGTCTCCTCACTGGGAGTTCCTACAATGAGCAGTTCTTC. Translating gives CASSLLTGSSYNEQFF.

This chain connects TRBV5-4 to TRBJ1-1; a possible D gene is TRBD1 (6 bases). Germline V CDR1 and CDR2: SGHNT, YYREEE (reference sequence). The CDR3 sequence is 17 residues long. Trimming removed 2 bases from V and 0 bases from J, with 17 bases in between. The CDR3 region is CASSFGGLPDLNTEAFF. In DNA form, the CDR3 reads TGTGCCAGCAGCTTTGGGGGCTTGCCCGACCTGAACACTGAAGCTTTCTTT.

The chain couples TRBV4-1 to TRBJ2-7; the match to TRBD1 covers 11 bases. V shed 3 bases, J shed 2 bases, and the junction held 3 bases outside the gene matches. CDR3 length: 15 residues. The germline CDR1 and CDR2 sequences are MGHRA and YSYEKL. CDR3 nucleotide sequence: TGCGCCAGCAGCCAGCCGGGACAGGGGGCCTACGAGCAGTACTTC. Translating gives CASSQPGQGAYEQYF.

CDR3 loop: CSVVRQGYYGYTF. The DNA of the CDR3 is TGCAGCGTCGTTAGACAGGGTTATTATGGCTACACCTTC. This chain connects TRBV29-1 to TRBJ1-2; 7 bases map to TRBD1. V dropped 6 bases and J dropped 5; count of bases not matched to a gene: 9. The CDR3 is made up of 13 amino acids. The germline CDR1 and CDR2 sequences are SQVTM and ANQGSEA.

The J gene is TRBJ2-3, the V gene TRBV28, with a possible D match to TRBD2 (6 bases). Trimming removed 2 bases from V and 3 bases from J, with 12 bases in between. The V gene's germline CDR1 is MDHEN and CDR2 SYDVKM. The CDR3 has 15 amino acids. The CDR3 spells CASSLGGSGTDTQYF. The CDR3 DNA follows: TGTGCCAGCAGTTTAGGGGGGAGTGGAACAGATACGCAGTATTTT.

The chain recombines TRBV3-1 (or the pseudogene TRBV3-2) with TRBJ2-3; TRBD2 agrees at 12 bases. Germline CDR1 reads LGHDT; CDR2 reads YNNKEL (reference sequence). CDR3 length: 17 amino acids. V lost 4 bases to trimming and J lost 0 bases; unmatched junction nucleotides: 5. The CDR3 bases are TGTGCCAGCAGCCGAGCGGGACTAGCGGGTAGCACAGATACGCAGTATTTT. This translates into CASSRAGLAGSTDTQYF.

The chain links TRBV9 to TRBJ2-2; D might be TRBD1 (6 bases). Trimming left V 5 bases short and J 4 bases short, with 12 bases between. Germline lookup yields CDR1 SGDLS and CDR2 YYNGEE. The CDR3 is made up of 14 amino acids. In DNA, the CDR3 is TGTGCCAGCAGGCCGGGACAAACCACCGGGGAGCTGTTTTTT. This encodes CASRPGQTTGELFF. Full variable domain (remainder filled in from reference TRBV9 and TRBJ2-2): DSGVTQTPKHLITATGQRVTLRCSPRSGDLSVYWYQQSLDQGLQFLIQYYNGEERAKGNILERFSAQQFPDLHSELNLSSLELGDSALYFCASRPGQTTGELFFGEGSRLTVL.